The rows below give T cell receptor beta chains drawn from one sample of a study of memory B cells and T cells in multiple sclerosis. These receptors have no known antigen. Assay: immunoSEQ multiplex PCR; the TCRdb copy retains only in-frame clones and omits some. The table includes some 11,000 clones, 84% detected once. Sequencing input: PBMCs from blood kept in culture. These receptors all stem from a human donor with multiple sclerosis. Both conserved end residues are part of each CDR3. D genes are given only for firm matches. Clone size is shown for a subset of rows, as once, few, many or a class of expanded clone.

TRBJ2-1 TRBV5-4 - 15 - TGTGCCAGCAGCTTGGTTACTAGCTCCTACAATGAGCAGTTCTTC CASSLVTSSYNEQFF
TRBJ2-2 TRBV7-2 TRBD2 18 - TGTGCCAGCAGCCGCCGCGGTAGCGGGGGGGGGAACACCGGGGAGCTGTTTTTT CASSRRGSGGGNTGELFF
TRBJ2-7 TRBV6-1 TRBD2 13 - TGTGCCAGCAGACTAGCGGGGCCCTACGAGCAGTACTTC CASRLAGPYEQYF
TRBJ1-4 TRBV2 - 12 - TGTGCCAGCACCGGGGGCGGAGAAAAACTGTTTTTT CASTGGGEKLFF
TRBJ2-1 TRBV30 TRBD1 17 - TGTGCCTGGAGTCTGAACGGGACAGGGGTTTACTACAATGAGCAGTTCTTC CAWSLNGTGVYYNEQFF
TRBJ2-5 TRBV5-1 TRBD1 15 - TGCGCCAGCAGCTTGACAGGGGGCTGGATTGAGACCCAGTACTTC CASSLTGGWIETQYF
TRBJ2-7 TRBV6-1 - 14 - TGTGCCAGCAGTCACCGGGACGGAGCCTACGAGCAGTACTTC CASSHRDGAYEQYF
TRBJ2-1 TRBV7-6 - 14 - TGTGCCAGCAGCCAACCTGGGGGGAACAATGAGCAGTTCTTC CASSQPGGNNEQFF
TRBJ1-1 TRBV7-6 TRBD1 14 - TGTGCCAGCAGCGTAACGACAGGGACCCCCGAAGCTTTCTTT CASSVTTGTPEAFF
TRBJ2-5 TRBV9 - 16 - TGTGCCAGCAGCGTAGGAGGGCAGATCACTGGAGAGACCCAGTACTTC CASSVGGQITGETQYF
TRBJ2-3 TRBV11-2 - 15 once TGTGCCAGCAGCTTATTCAGGGGTAACACAGATACGCAGTATTTT CASSLFRGNTDTQYF
TRBJ1-1 TRBV5-6 TRBD1 16 - TGTGCCAGCAGCCGGGAGACAGGGTACGAGAACACTGAAGCTTTCTTT CASSRETGYENTEAFF
TRBJ1-1 TRBV5-1 TRBD1 16 - TGCGCCAGCAGCCCGAGAGTGGGACAGCAGAACACTGAAGCTTTCTTT CASSPRVGQQNTEAFF
TRBJ1-2 TRBV14 TRBD1 15 once TGTGCCAGCAGCCAGCTCGGGACAGTGGGCTATGGCTACACCTTC CASSQLGTVGYGYTF
TRBJ2-7 TRBV6-5 - 13 - TGTGCCACCCAGAGGTCGTTGTACTACGAGCAGTACTTC CATQRSLYYEQYF
TRBJ1-6 TRBV7-6 - 15 - TGTGCCAGCAGGTTGGACGCAGCTTATAATTCACCCCTCCACTTT CASRLDAAYNSPLHF
TRBJ2-5 TRBV6-5 - 15 - TGTGCCAGCAGTTACGTGTCGGAAGCCGGAGGGACCCAGTACTTC CASSYVSEAGGTQYF
TRBJ2-1 TRBV11-2 - 15 - TGTGCCAGCAGCGGGGGGACTTGGTCCTACAATGAGCAGTTCTTC CASSGGTWSYNEQFF
TRBJ2-1 TRBV29-1 TRBD2 13 - TGCAGCGTTACAGCGGGAGGATGGGGTGAGCAGTTCTTC CSVTAGGWGEQFF
TRBJ2-3 TRBV9 TRBD1 15 - TGTGCCAGCAGCCCCCGGACAGGGAAACCGGATACGCAGTATTTT CASSPRTGKPDTQYF
TRBJ2-7 TRBV25-1 - 15 - TGTGCCAGCAGTGACCATCGAGGGGGGCCCTACGAGCAGTACTTC CASSDHRGGPYEQYF
TRBJ2-7 TRBV5-4 - 13 - TGTGCCAGCAGTTGGGCGGCCGGGGAAGAGCAGTACTTC CASSWAAGEEQYF
TRBJ2-7 TRBV10-1 TRBD2 15 - TGCGCCAGCAGTGAGTCGAGTAGCGGGAGTAACGAGCAGTACTTC CASSESSSGSNEQYF
TRBJ1-2 TRBV5-5 TRBD1 15 - TGTGCCAGCATCCGGGACAGCACATCTAACTATGGCTACACCTTC CASIRDSTSNYGYTF
TRBJ2-1 TRBV7-9 - 13 - TGTGCCAGCAGCTTATTAAATCGAGATGAGCAGTTCTTC CASSLLNRDEQFF
TRBJ2-3 TRBV16 - 15 - TGTGCCAGCAGCCTGGGCCCTGCTGGGGGAGATACGCAGTATTTT CASSLGPAGGDTQYF
TRBJ2-3 TRBV7-8 - 13 - TGTGCCAGCAGCTTAGGAGGCAAAGATACGCAGTATTTT CASSLGGKDTQYF
TRBJ2-5 TRBV6-1 TRBD2 17 - TGTGCCAGCAGTGAAGCTCGGGGCAGCGGGGGAGGGGAGACCCAGTACTTC CASSEARGSGGGETQYF
TRBJ2-1 TRBV6-1 TRBD1 14 - TGTGCCAGCAGTCCACGGACAGGGCTGAATGAGCAGTTCTTC CASSPRTGLNEQFF
TRBJ1-4 TRBV19 - 15 few TGTGCCAGTAGCCCGACGGTTGCAACTAATGAAAAACTGTTTTTT CASSPTVATNEKLFF
TRBJ2-1 TRBV2 TRBD2 15 - TGTGCCAGCACTAGGACTAGCGGGAGTTACAATGAGCAGTTCTTC CASTRTSGSYNEQFF
TRBJ1-4 TRBV4-1 - 14 - TGCGCCAGCAGCCAACTCCTGGACTTTGAAAAACTGTTTTTT CASSQLLDFEKLFF
TRBJ2-1 TRBV29-1 - 14 - TGCAGCGTTGATTACCGGGACGGGTACAATGAGCAGTTCTTC CSVDYRDGYNEQFF
TRBJ2-3 TRBV9 TRBD2 16 - TGTGCCAGCAGCGGAGTCAGACTAGCGGGGGGGCCTACGCAGTATTTT CASSGVRLAGGPTQYF
TRBJ1-1 TRBV19 - 18 - TGTGCCAGTAGTGCGGACAGAACTTTTACTTTTATGAACACTGAAGCTTTCTTT CASSADRTFTFMNTEAFF
TRBJ1-2 TRBV9 - 15 - TGTGCCAGCAGCGCTGGGGGCCTTGTCGGTTACGGCTACACCTTC CASSAGGLVGYGYTF
TRBJ2-1 TRBV7-9 - 12 - TGTGCCAGCAGCTTAGGCAGGGCGAATAAGTTCTTC CASSLGRANKFF
TRBJ2-3 TRBV9 - 16 - TGTGCCAGCAGCGAGGGTGGGGGCCACAGCACAGATACGCAGTATTTT CASSEGGGHSTDTQYF
TRBJ1-2 TRBV6-5 TRBD1 15 - TGTGCCAGCAGTTACGCGGACAGGGGAGTGACTGGCTACACCTTC CASSYADRGVTGYTF
TRBJ1-2 TRBV7-8 TRBD1 15 - TGTGCCAGCAGCTTATCGAACAGGGGAAACTATGGCTACACCTTC CASSLSNRGNYGYTF
TRBJ1-3 TRBV9 - 20 - TGTGCCAGCAGCGAGCCCCCCGTAGTCGAGGCCTCGAGCTCTGGAAACACCATATATTTT CASSEPPVVEASSSGNTIYF
TRBJ1-3 TRBV7-9 - 13 - TGTGCCAGCAGCTCTTCCCTCGGAAACACCATATATTTT CASSSSLGNTIYF